This entry features one T cell receptor beta chain sequence. The sample comes from a study of cytomegalovirus exposure and HLA in healthy donors. The germline V gene encodes CDR1 LGHNA and CDR2 YNFKEQ. The CDR3 sequence is 17 residues long. V shed 1 base and J 2 bases; nucleotides not matched to a gene: 3. The PCR used 60 Vbeta and 13 Jbeta primers. Produced via immunoSEQ multiplex PCR; TCRdb's table is partial and in-frame only. The table lists around 74,000 clones, around 80% of them singletons. The V gene is TRBV4-2, the J gene TRBJ1-4; 11 bases line up with TRBD1. The clonotype comes from a man in his thirties or forties in good health and CMV-seronegative. Sequencing used PBMCs. Here the CDR3 reads CASSQGGQGATNEKLFF. DNA for the CDR3: TGTGCCAGCAGCCAAGGTGGACAGGGGGCGACTAATGAAAAACTGTTTTTT.